These T cell receptor beta chains were read from a single sample in a study of T cell responses to AZD1222 COVID-19 vaccine. Data came from immunoSEQ multiplex PCR; TCRdb stores just in-frame clones and leaves some out. The table includes under 150,000 clones, more than 85% detected once. The sequenced sample was peripheral blood, obtained on day 0 of AZD1222 vaccination. These receptors originate from an adult in good health. Both conserved end residues are part of each CDR3. Each record gives: J gene, V gene, D gene, clone size, CDR3 protein, CDR3 DNA. A D gene is named only where the DNA matches it firmly. Rows give clone size only sometimes, using once, few, many, or a class for an expanded clone.

TRBJ1-3	TRBV6-1	NA	NA	CASSEGPWAIYF	TGTGCCAGCAGTGAAGGCCCCTGGGCCATATATTTT
TRBJ1-5	TRBV12-5	NA	NA	CASGAPDGTSNQPQHF	TGTGCTAGTGGTGCCCCGGACGGAACTAGCAATCAGCCCCAGCATTTT
TRBJ2-7	TRBV27	NA	NA	CASGLQGSYEQYF	TGTGCCAGCGGGCTCCAGGGCAGCTACGAGCAGTACTTC
TRBJ1-2	TRBV3-1/TRBV3-2	NA	NA	CASSLKTGSGYTF	TGTGCCAGCAGCCTCAAGACAGGCAGTGGCTACACCTTC
TRBJ1-3	TRBV19	NA	NA	CASSPQGLPYSGNTIYF	TGTGCCAGTAGCCCCCAGGGATTACCGTACTCTGGAAACACCATATATTTT
TRBJ2-7	TRBV30	NA	once	CAWSTGRERYEQYF	TGTGCCTGGAGTACGGGACGGGAGAGATACGAGCAGTACTTC
TRBJ1-2	TRBV27	TRBD1	NA	CASSATGGDYGYTF	TGTGCCAGCAGTGCTACAGGGGGCGACTATGGCTACACCTTC
TRBJ2-7	TRBV7-8	NA	NA	CASSLSFEQYF	TGTGCCAGCAGCCTTAGCTTCGAACAGTACTTC
TRBJ2-7	TRBV9	TRBD1	once	CASSVSGTVLYYEQYF	TGTGCCAGCAGCGTGTCCGGGACAGTCTTATACTACGAGCAGTACTTC
TRBJ2-7	TRBV1	NA	once	CTSSQRCGGLSYEQYF	TGCACCAGCAGCCAGAGATGCGGGGGTCTTTCCTACGAGCAGTACTTC
TRBJ2-1	TRBV7-9	NA	NA	CASSRGHEGYNEQFF	TGTGCCAGCAGCAGAGGGCACGAAGGGTACAATGAGCAGTTCTTC
TRBJ1-5	TRBV27	NA	NA	CASSFRQNNQPQHF	TGTGCCAGCAGTTTTCGACAGAACAATCAGCCCCAGCATTTT
TRBJ2-7	TRBV12-5	NA	NA	CASSQTSYEQYF	TGTGCTAGTTCTCAGACCTCCTACGAGCAGTACTTC
TRBJ1-2	TRBV9	TRBD1	NA	CASSTGGVGYTF	TGTGCCAGCAGCACAGGGGGGGTCGGCTACACCTTC
TRBJ2-1	TRBV6-2/TRBV6-3	TRBD2	NA	CASTPWSGRARDEQFF	TGTGCCAGCACCCCCTGGAGCGGGAGGGCCAGGGATGAGCAGTTCTTC
TRBJ1-5	TRBV6-5	NA	NA	CASRGLDNQPQHF	TGTGCCAGCAGGGGGTTGGACAATCAGCCCCAGCATTTT
TRBJ2-2	TRBV7-8	TRBD2	NA	CASSLAATSGRANTGELFF	TGTGCCAGCAGCTTAGCGGCGACTAGCGGGAGGGCGAACACCGGGGAGCTGTTTTTT
TRBJ1-6	TRBV18	NA	NA	CASSPQGSNSPLHF	TGTGCCAGCTCACCACAGGGCTCTAATTCACCCCTCCACTTT
TRBJ2-3	TRBV3-1/TRBV3-2	NA	NA	CASTMGPDRYTQYF	TGTGCCAGCACCATGGGCCCTGACAGATATACGCAGTATTTT
TRBJ2-3	TRBV6-5	TRBD2	NA	CASSYFAGGDTQYF	TGTGCCAGCAGTTACTTTGCGGGGGGAGATACGCAGTATTTT
TRBJ2-5	TRBV7-2	NA	once	CASSLQETQYF	TGTGCCAGCAGCTTACAAGAGACCCAGTACTTC
TRBJ1-1	TRBV14	TRBD1	NA	CASSGRQGKNTEAFF	TGTGCCAGCAGCGGGCGACAGGGAAAAAACACTGAAGCTTTCTTT
TRBJ1-1	TRBV5-4	TRBD1	NA	CASSSTGDTEAFF	TGTGCCAGCAGCTCGACAGGGGATACTGAAGCTTTCTTT
TRBJ2-1	TRBV24-1	TRBD2	NA	CATSEFSGFYNEQFF	TGTGCCACCAGTGAGTTTAGCGGGTTCTACAATGAGCAGTTCTTC
TRBJ2-1	TRBV4-2	NA	NA	CASSPGREQFF	TGTGCCAGCAGCCCAGGAAGGGAGCAGTTCTTC
TRBJ1-3	TRBV7-7	TRBD1	NA	CASSLGQGFGNTIYF	TGTGCCAGCAGCTTAGGACAGGGGTTTGGAAACACCATATATTTT
TRBJ1-1	TRBV6-6	NA	NA	CASSYAENTEAFF	TGTGCCAGCAGTTACGCAGAGAACACTGAAGCTTTCTTT
TRBJ2-1	TRBV15	TRBD2	NA	CATSRESGRLNEQFF	TGTGCCACCAGCAGAGAAAGCGGGAGGTTAAATGAGCAGTTCTTC
TRBJ1-5	TRBV27	TRBD1	once	CASNLRDRGQEQPQHF	TGTGCCAGCAATTTACGGGACAGGGGGCAGGAACAGCCCCAGCATTTT
TRBJ1-5	TRBV18	NA	NA	CASSGGINQPQHF	TGTGCCAGCTCGGGTGGGATCAATCAGCCCCAGCATTTT
TRBJ1-2	TRBV7-9	NA	NA	CASSLQVNYGYTF	TGTGCCAGCAGCTTACAGGTCAACTATGGCTACACCTTC
TRBJ2-5	TRBV7-2	TRBD2	NA	CASTPRLAGGRETQYF	TGTGCCAGCACCCCCCGACTAGCGGGAGGGCGGGAGACCCAGTACTTC
TRBJ1-5	TRBV6-5	NA	NA	CASSRWNQPQHF	TGTGCCAGCAGCCGCTGGAATCAGCCCCAGCATTTT
TRBJ1-2	TRBV24-1	NA	once	CATYLQTPANYGYTF	TGTGCCACCTATCTTCAGACTCCGGCTAACTATGGCTACACCTTC
TRBJ2-6	TRBV19	TRBD1	NA	CASSPLGQGVGANVLTF	TGTGCCAGTAGCCCCCTGGGACAGGGGGTTGGGGCCAACGTCCTGACTTTC
TRBJ1-6	TRBV24-1	NA	NA	CATSVATASTSYNSPLHF	TGTGCCACCAGTGTCGCGACTGCGTCCACCTCCTATAATTCACCCCTCCACTTT
TRBJ1-2	TRBV9	NA	once	CASSVSNTAYGYTF	TGTGCCAGCAGCGTCTCCAATACAGCCTATGGCTACACCTTC
TRBJ2-5	TRBV5-4	NA	NA	CASSLAGARRETQYF	TGTGCCAGCAGCTTGGCGGGGGCGCGTAGAGAGACCCAGTACTTC
TRBJ2-7	TRBV6-5	TRBD1	NA	CASSRTGGIYEQYF	TGTGCCAGCAGTAGGACAGGGGGCATCTACGAGCAGTACTTC
TRBJ1-2	TRBV6-5	TRBD1	few	CASSMSVETGDGYTF	TGTGCCAGCAGCATGTCAGTAGAGACAGGGGATGGCTACACCTTC
TRBJ1-5	TRBV5-1	TRBD1	NA	CASTVDRDEVSNQPQHF	TGCGCCAGCACTGTTGACAGGGATGAAGTAAGCAATCAGCCCCAGCATTTT
TRBJ2-1	TRBV12-5	TRBD2	NA	CASAKAGGFLTNEQFF	TGTGCTAGTGCCAAAGCGGGGGGCTTTCTGACCAATGAGCAGTTCTTC
TRBJ2-7	TRBV6-5	NA	NA	CASSPPGPAYEQYF	TGTGCCAGCAGTCCTCCCGGACCGGCCTACGAGCAGTACTTC
TRBJ2-7	TRBV4-3	NA	NA	CASSPQDSSYEQYF	TGCGCCAGCAGCCCTCAGGACTCCTCCTACGAGCAGTACTTC
TRBJ2-3	TRBV7-9	NA	NA	CANSFADTQYF	TGTGCCAACAGCTTCGCAGATACGCAGTATTTT
TRBJ2-7	TRBV5-5	NA	NA	CASSLSIGMAGTLYEQYF	TGTGCCAGCAGCTTATCTATTGGAATGGCAGGAACCCTTTACGAGCAGTACTTC
TRBJ2-7	TRBV7-2	NA	NA	CASSQGTYEQYF	TGTGCCAGCAGCCAGGGGACATACGAGCAGTACTTC
TRBJ1-5	TRBV25-1	NA	NA	CASSWTVKGGNQPQHF	TGTGCCAGCAGTTGGACCGTCAAGGGGGGCAATCAGCCCCAGCATTTT
TRBJ1-6	TRBV7-2	NA	NA	CASSPTGAGGSPLHF	TGTGCCAGCAGTCCCACAGGCGCCGGGGGTTCACCCCTCCACTTT
TRBJ2-7	TRBV28	NA	NA	CASSPGRTFLEQYF	TGTGCCAGCAGCCCGGGACGGACGTTTCTGGAGCAGTACTTC
TRBJ1-2	TRBV5-6	TRBD1	NA	CASSLGQGASGYTF	TGTGCCAGCAGCCTCGGACAGGGGGCGAGTGGCTACACCTTC
TRBJ2-4	TRBV6-1	NA	NA	CASSANRGLGENIQYF	TGTGCCAGCAGTGCTAATCGGGGGTTAGGGGAAAACATTCAGTACTTC
TRBJ2-7	TRBV4-1	NA	NA	CASSQQNSYEQYF	TGCGCCAGCAGCCAACAAAATTCCTACGAGCAGTACTTC
TRBJ2-7	TRBV18	TRBD1	NA	CASSPPGQGILGQYF	TGTGCCAGCTCACCTCCGGGACAGGGGATCCTAGGGCAGTACTTC
TRBJ2-3	TRBV24-1	TRBD2	NA	CATSDLGREGTDTQYF	TGTGCCACCAGTGATTTAGGGCGGGAGGGCACAGATACGCAGTATTTT
TRBJ1-3	TRBV29-1	TRBD1	NA	CSGTGGASGNTIYF	TGCAGCGGAACAGGGGGCGCTTCTGGAAACACCATATATTTT
TRBJ2-5	TRBV2	NA	NA	CASGGAQETQYF	TGTGCCAGCGGAGGGGCCCAAGAGACCCAGTACTTC
TRBJ2-1	TRBV2	NA	NA	CASWRTVTYNEQFF	TGTGCCAGCTGGAGGACTGTCACCTACAATGAGCAGTTCTTC
TRBJ2-3	TRBV5-4	TRBD2	NA	CASSPNSGYADTQYF	TGTGCCAGCAGCCCTAATAGCGGGTACGCAGATACGCAGTATTTT
TRBJ1-3	TRBV5-1	NA	NA	CASSLVPLSGNTIYF	TGCGCCAGCAGCTTGGTACCCCTTTCTGGAAACACCATATATTTT